The 20 T cell receptor beta chains reported below all come from one sample, sequenced in a study of graft-versus-host responses after intestinal transplantation. Here immunoSEQ multiplex PCR was the method, and the copy in TCRdb shows in-frame clones only, minus some. The sample carries 95,000 to 130,000 clones, approximately 90% recorded once. Their recognized antigens are unknown. The sample consisted of unstimulated CD4+ T cells sorted from spleen or lymph node cells, taken before intestinal transplant. The receptors here all came from a human donor who received an intestinal transplant.

This clone was detected once. This rearrangement joins TRBV25-1 to TRBJ1-1; a weak D match, TRBD1 (6 bases). The V end was cut by 4 bases, the J end by 6 bases, with 15 bases between. The germline V gene encodes CDR1 MGHDK and CDR2 SYGVNS. This CDR3 has 14 residues. CDR3 loop: CASSGLPYRAEAFF. The CDR3 DNA sequence: TGTGCCAGCAGTGGGTTGCCGTACAGGGCTGAAGCTTTCTTT. Full variable domain (rest looked up from reference TRBV25-1 and TRBJ1-1): EADIYQTPRYLVIGTGKKITLECSQTMGHDKMYWYQQDPGMELHLIHYSYGVNSTEKGDLSSESTVSRIRTEHFPLTLESARPSHTSQYLCASSGLPYRAEAFFGQGTRLTVV.

This rearrangement joins TRBV5-1 to TRBJ1-2; the D gene is possibly TRBD1 (5 bases). This CDR3 has 13 residues. V dropped 9 bases and J dropped 5 bases, with 17 bases sitting between them. Germline CDR1 reads SGHRS; CDR2 reads YFSETQ. The CDR3 loop is CATNEGEGYGYTF. The CDR3 DNA reads as TGCGCCACCAATGAAGGGGAGGGGTATGGCTACACCTTC.

The chain couples TRBV5-5 to TRBJ1-2, with D tentatively TRBD1 (6 bases). The CDR3 loop spans 14 amino acids. The germline CDR1 and CDR2 sequences are SGHKS and YYEKEE (reference sequence). Trimming shortened V by 0 bases and J by 4 bases, and 10 bases separated the two germline ends. CDR3 DNA sequence: TGTGCCAGCAGCTTGGAAGGACAGCGCTATGGCTACACCTTC. Encoded protein: CASSLEGQRYGYTF. The whole variable domain, filled in from reference TRBV5-5 and TRBJ1-2, reads DAGVTQSPTHLIKTRGQQVTLRCSPISGHKSVSWYQQVLGQGPQFIFQYYEKEERGRGNFPDRFSARQFPNYSSELNVNALLLGDSALYLCASSLEGQRYGYTFGSGTRLTVV.

The genes are TRBV2 and TRBJ2-5; D gene ambiguous. The end of the DNA fits TRBJ2-7 better, so the J call may be wrong. CDR1 is SNHLY and CDR2 is FYNNEI in the germline V gene. CDR3 length: 11 residues. This CDR3 is CASSEVYEQYF. CDR3 bases: TGTGCCAGCAGTGAAGTCTACGAGCAGTACTTC.

The chain employs TRBV19 and TRBJ1-5; D is unresolved. The length of the CDR3 is 14 residues. Trimming shortened V by 3 bases and J by 4 bases, and 10 bases separated the two germline ends. Germline V gene sequence: CDR1 LNHDA, CDR2 SQIVND (reference sequence). For the CDR3, the DNA is TGTGCCAGTAGTATCAGGATAGGAAATCAGCCCCAGCATTTT. Translating gives CASSIRIGNQPQHF. Complete variable domain (other parts from reference TRBV19 and TRBJ1-5): DGGITQSPKYLFRKEGQNVTLSCEQNLNHDAMYWYRQDPGQGLRLIYYSQIVNDFQKGDIAEGYSVSREKKESFPLTVTSAQKNPTAFYLCASSIRIGNQPQHFGDGTRLSIL.

V is TRBV28 and J is TRBJ1-3; 8 bases map to TRBD1. The germline V gene has CDR1 MDHEN and CDR2 SYDVKM. CDR3 length: 15 residues. V shed 6 bases and J 3 bases; nucleotides not matched to a gene: 7. The CDR3 is CASSLYRGNGNTIYF. CDR3 coding DNA: TGTGCCAGCAGCCTATACAGGGGGAATGGAAACACCATATATTTT.

The chain recombines TRBV7-2 with TRBJ2-4, with D possibly matching TRBD2 (7 bases). Looked up from germline, CDR1 is SGHTA and CDR2 is FQGNSA. The CDR3 sequence is 17 residues long. Trimming shortened V by 2 bases and J by 6 bases, and 20 bases separated the two germline ends. Here the CDR3 reads CASSLYWGGAGGNIQYF. CDR3 DNA sequence: TGTGCCAGCAGCTTATATTGGGGGGGGGCCGGAGGAAACATTCAGTACTTC.

The J gene is TRBJ1-3, the V gene TRBV9, with 7 bases fitting TRBD1. Trimming cost V 2 bases and J 0 bases; bases outside gene matches: 2. Germline V gene sequence: CDR1 SGDLS, CDR2 YYNGEE. This CDR3 has 15 amino acids. The CDR3 protein is CASSVKGASGNTIYF. In DNA, the CDR3 is TGTGCCAGCAGCGTTAAGGGGGCCTCTGGAAACACCATATATTTT.

The chain joins TRBV9 to TRBJ2-1; TRBD1 matches at 7 bases. The CDR3 contains 15 residues. CDR1 and CDR2 from the germline V gene are SGDLS and YYNGEE. The V segment lost 7 bases and the J segment 9 bases; nucleotides outside the gene matches: 16. The CDR3 loop reads CASGPLAGGQGEQFF. DNA of the CDR3: TGTGCCAGCGGACCCTTGGCAGGGGGTCAAGGTGAGCAGTTCTTC.

The chain links TRBV5-6 to TRBJ1-5; 9 nucleotides match TRBD1. The CDR3 is 15 amino acids. Germline-derived CDR1 and CDR2 are SGHDT and YYEEEE. After removal of 3 bases from V and 6 bases from J, the junction contained 7 bases not matched to a gene. The CDR3 bases are TGTGCCAGCAGCTCCGGACAGGGGCGAACTCAGCCCCAGCATTTT. It translates to CASSSGQGRTQPQHF.

The chain recombines TRBV21-1 with TRBJ2-7; no DNA check was done on the table's D call, TRBD1. TRBV21-1 is recorded as a pseudogene. The CDR3 is 19 amino acids. CDR3 nucleotide sequence: TGTGCCAGCAGCCACGACAGGTATCCCATGTCCGTACCTACCTCCGAGCAGTACTTC. Translation gives CASSHDRYPMSVPTSEQYF.

The chain uses TRBV5-6 and TRBJ2-7, with 8 nucleotides matching TRBD1. Germline assignment: CDR1 SGHDT and CDR2 YYEEEE. Trimming took 2 bases from V and 1 from J; bases not matched to a gene: 8. This CDR3 spans 16 amino acids. The CDR3: CASSLRQGAFSYEQYF. CDR3 nucleotides: TGTGCCAGCAGCTTACGGCAGGGGGCGTTTTCCTACGAGCAGTACTTC.

This clone was recorded once. The V and J genes are TRBV12-2 and TRBJ1-5; the table's TRBD1 call for D was not verified on the DNA. TRBV12-2 is labeled a pseudogene. There are 22 residues in the CDR3. The CDR3 sequence is CASRLAPITEGKAGEEDQPQHF. In nucleotides, the CDR3 is TGTGCAAGTCGCTTAGCGCCAATTACGGAAGGGAAGGCAGGGGAAGAAGATCAGCCCCAGCATTTT.

The chain recombines TRBV30 with TRBJ1-5, with a possible D match to TRBD1 (5 bases). CDR1 GTSNPN and CDR2 SVGIG come from the germline V gene (reference sequence). The CDR3 runs 14 residues. V shed 5 bases and J shed 7 bases, with 18 bases lying between them. CDR3 region: CAWWGGRQGQPQHF. The CDR3 nucleotides read TGTGCCTGGTGGGGGGGGAGACAAGGACAGCCCCAGCATTTT.

This chain connects TRBV2 to TRBJ1-5, with 10 bases identical to TRBD1. The length of the CDR3 is 17 residues. The V gene end was trimmed by 3 bases and the J gene end by 11 bases; junction bases not matched to a gene: 16. Per the germline V gene, CDR1 is SNHLY and CDR2 is FYNNEI. The DNA for the CDR3 is TGTGCCAGCAGTGACCTTCCCGACAGGGGGCGATACCCGTCCCAGCATTTT. It translates to CASSDLPDRGRYPSQHF. Using reference TRBV2 and TRBJ1-5 for the parts outside the CDR3, the full variable domain is EPEVTQTPSHQVTQMGQEVILRCVPISNHLYFYWYRQILGQKVEFLVSFYNNEISEKSEIFDDQFSVERPDGSNFTLKIRSTKLEDSAMYFCASSDLPDRGRYPSQHFGDGTRLSIL.

The chain recombines TRBV19 with TRBJ1-5; D is perhaps TRBD1 (5 bases). CDR3 size: 16 residues. Per the germline V gene, CDR1 is LNHDA and CDR2 is SQIVND (reference sequence). Trimming pared 5 bases from V and 3 bases from J, leaving 17 bases between. This chain's CDR3 is CASSAETGHLNQPQHF. CDR3 bases: TGTGCCAGTAGTGCCGAAACAGGCCACCTCAATCAGCCCCAGCATTTT.

The chain joins TRBV30 to TRBJ2-2, with 9 bases that match TRBD1. The CDR3 has 18 residues. Germline loops: CDR1 GTSNPN, CDR2 SVGIG (reference sequence). The J segment lost 3 bases and the V segment lost 4 bases, leaving 15 bases of the junction unmatched. CDR3 bases: TGTGCCTGGACAAGGTACCGAAGGGGACAGGGTGACACCGGGGAGCTGTTTTTT. It encodes CAWTRYRRGQGDTGELFF.

This sequence joins TRBV18 and TRBJ2-3; D is uncertain. Trimming removed 0 bases from V and 6 bases from J, with 13 bases in between. Germline loops: CDR1 KGHSH, CDR2 LQKENI. The CDR3 has 15 amino acids. The CDR3 DNA follows: TGTGCCAGCTCACCACCGATAGACCGCGGCGATACGCAGTATTTT. Protein product: CASSPPIDRGDTQYF.

This sequence joins TRBV23-1 and TRBJ2-7, with 7 nucleotides matching TRBD1. TRBV23-1 is labeled an ORF, and its function is uncertain. V was pared by 4 bases and J by 7 bases, with 10 bases of the junction left unmatched. The CDR3 consists of 14 residues. This CDR3 reads CASSPTQGLREQYF. CDR3 bases: TGCGCCAGCAGTCCAACACAGGGGCTGCGGGAGCAGTACTTC.

J is TRBJ2-7 and V is TRBV5-6; no firm D call. The CDR3 extends over 14 amino acids. Trimming left V 0 bases short and J 6 bases short, with 13 bases between. Germline V gene data show CDR1 as SGHDT and CDR2 as YYEEEE. CDR3 amino acids: CASSLEPAPTEQYF. CDR3 sequence (DNA): TGTGCCAGCAGCTTGGAGCCCGCGCCTACCGAGCAGTACTTC.